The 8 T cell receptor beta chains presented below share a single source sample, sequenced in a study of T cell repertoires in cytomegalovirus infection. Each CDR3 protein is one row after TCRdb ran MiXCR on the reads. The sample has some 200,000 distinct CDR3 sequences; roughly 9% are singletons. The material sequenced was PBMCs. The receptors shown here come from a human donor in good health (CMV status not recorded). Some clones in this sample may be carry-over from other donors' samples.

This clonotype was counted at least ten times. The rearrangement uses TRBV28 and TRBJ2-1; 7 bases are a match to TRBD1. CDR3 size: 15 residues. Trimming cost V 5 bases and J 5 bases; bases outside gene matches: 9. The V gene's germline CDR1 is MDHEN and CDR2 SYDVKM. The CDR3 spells CASSPTGTANNEQFF. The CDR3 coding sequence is TGTGCCAGCAGTCCAACCGGGACAGCTAACAATGAGCAGTTCTTC.

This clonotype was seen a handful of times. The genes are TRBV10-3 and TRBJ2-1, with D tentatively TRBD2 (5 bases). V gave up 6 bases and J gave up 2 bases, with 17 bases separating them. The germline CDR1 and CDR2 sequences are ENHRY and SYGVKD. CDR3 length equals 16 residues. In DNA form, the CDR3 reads TGTGCCATCAGCGAGACAATGAGGGCTCCCTACAATGAGCAGTTCTTC. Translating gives CAISETMRAPYNEQFF.

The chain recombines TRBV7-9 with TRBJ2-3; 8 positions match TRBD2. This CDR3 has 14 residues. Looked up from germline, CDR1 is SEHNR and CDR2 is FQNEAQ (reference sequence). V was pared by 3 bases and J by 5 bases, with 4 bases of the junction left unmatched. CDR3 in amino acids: CASSLRGEGDTQYF. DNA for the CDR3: TGTGCCAGCAGCTTGCGGGGGGAAGGAGATACGCAGTATTTT.

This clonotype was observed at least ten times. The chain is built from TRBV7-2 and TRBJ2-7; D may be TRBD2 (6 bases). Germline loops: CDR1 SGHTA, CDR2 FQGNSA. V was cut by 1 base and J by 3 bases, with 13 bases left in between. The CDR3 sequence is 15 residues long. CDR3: CASSLERGTLYEQYF. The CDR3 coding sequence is TGTGCCAGCAGCTTAGAACGGGGGACCCTCTACGAGCAGTACTTC.

In DNA, the CDR3 is TGTGCCAGCAGTTTATTGGACTACCAAGAGACCCAGTACTTC. Its protein is CASSLLDYQETQYF. The rearrangement links TRBV28 to TRBJ2-5, with a tentative D call TRBD2 (5 bases). Germline-derived CDR1 and CDR2 are MDHEN and SYDVKM. The germline V and J ends were trimmed by 1 base and 0 bases, with 6 bases remaining between them. CDR3 length: 14 amino acids.

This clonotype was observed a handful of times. CDR3 DNA sequence: TGCAGTGCTGTAATAAGACAGGGAAAGTCGGCTGGGGCCAACGTCCTGACTTTC. Translated, it gives CSAVIRQGKSAGANVLTF. This chain uses TRBV20-1 with TRBJ2-6, with 7 bases that match TRBD1. V gave up 5 bases and J gave up 2 bases; unmatched junction bases: 15. Germline V gene sequence: CDR1 DFQATT, CDR2 SNEGSKA (reference sequence). The CDR3 is 18 residues long.

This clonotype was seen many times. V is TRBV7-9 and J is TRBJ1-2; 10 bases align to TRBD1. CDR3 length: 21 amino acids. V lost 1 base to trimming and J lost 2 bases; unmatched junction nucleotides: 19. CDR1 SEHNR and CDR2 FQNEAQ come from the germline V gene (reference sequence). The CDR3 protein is CASSLDPRDRGFSPPNYGYTF. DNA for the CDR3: TGTGCCAGCAGCTTAGACCCTCGGGACAGGGGATTTTCTCCTCCCAACTATGGCTACACCTTC.

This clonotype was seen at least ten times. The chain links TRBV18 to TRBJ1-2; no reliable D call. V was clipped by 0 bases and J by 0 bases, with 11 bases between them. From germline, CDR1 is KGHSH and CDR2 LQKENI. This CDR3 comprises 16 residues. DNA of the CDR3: TGTGCCAGCTCACCACCGACGGGGAAATCTAACTATGGCTACACCTTC. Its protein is CASSPPTGKSNYGYTF. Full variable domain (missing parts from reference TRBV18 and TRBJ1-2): NAGVMQNPRHLVRRRGQEARLRCSPMKGHSHVYWYRQLPEEGLKFMVYLQKENIIDESGMPKERFSAEFPKEGPSILRIQQVVRGDSAAYFCASSPPTGKSNYGYTFGSGTRLTVV.